These 5 T cell receptor beta chains were all obtained from the same sample, sequenced in a study of blood T cells in healthy people across ages. The second PCR ran about 7 to 12 cycles with a sample-barcoded 5' primer and J-beta primers. TCRdb recomputed calls from the 5' RACE reads with MiXCR, one row per CDR3 protein. The sample contains about 290,000 distinct CDR3 sequences, roughly 27% of which appear only once. Sequencing used blood. Receptors were obtained from an older woman in good health.

This clonotype was found many times. The rearrangement uses TRBV14 and TRBJ2-3; D call uncertain. Trimming removed 4 bases at V and 3 bases at J, with 23 bases between. This CDR3 is built from 18 residues. Germline-derived CDR1 and CDR2 are SGHDN and FVKESK. For the CDR3, the DNA is TGTGCCAGCAGCCGTGTCGGAATTTTCTCCTCTCCAACAGATACGCAGTATTTT. This codes for CASSRVGIFSSPTDTQYF.

The V gene is TRBV10-3, the J gene TRBJ1-6; no definite D call. The V gene's germline CDR1 is ENHRY and CDR2 SYGVKD. The CDR3 length is 12 residues. The V end lost 2 bases, the J end lost 7 bases, and 3 bases lay between the germline ends. In DNA form, the CDR3 reads TGTGCCATCAGTGAGGGAAATTCACCCCTCCACTTT. Encoded protein: CAISEGNSPLHF.

This clonotype has more than one count but fewer than ten. This sequence joins TRBV28 and TRBJ1-1; a weak D match, TRBD1 (5 bases). Germline CDR1 and CDR2: MDHEN and SYDVKM. V gave up 6 bases and J gave up 4 bases, with 15 bases separating them. The CDR3 runs to 14 residues. The CDR3, as DNA: TGTGCCAGCAGACCGCTCAGGGACGGCACTGAAGCTTTCTTT. The encoded protein is CASRPLRDGTEAFF.

The CDR3 DNA follows: TGTGCCAGCAGCAACCGGGCAGACATTCAGTACTTC. Amino acid sequence: CASSNRADIQYF. The chain carries TRBV7-9 and TRBJ2-1, with unresolved D. The end of the DNA fits TRBJ2-4 better, so the J call may be wrong. CDR1 is SEHNR, CDR2 FQNEAQ, per germline (reference sequence). The CDR3 loop spans 12 amino acids.

This clonotype was seen repeatedly, ten times or more. The rearrangement joins TRBV29-1 to TRBJ2-2, with a possible D match to TRBD2 (6 bases). Germline CDR1 SQVTM, CDR2 ANQGSEA. The CDR3 totals 14 residues. V was pared by 0 bases and J by 5 bases, with 10 bases between. In DNA, the CDR3 is TGCAGCGTTGAAGATTTTGGAGGGACCGGGGAGCTGTTTTTT. This sequence encodes CSVEDFGGTGELFF.